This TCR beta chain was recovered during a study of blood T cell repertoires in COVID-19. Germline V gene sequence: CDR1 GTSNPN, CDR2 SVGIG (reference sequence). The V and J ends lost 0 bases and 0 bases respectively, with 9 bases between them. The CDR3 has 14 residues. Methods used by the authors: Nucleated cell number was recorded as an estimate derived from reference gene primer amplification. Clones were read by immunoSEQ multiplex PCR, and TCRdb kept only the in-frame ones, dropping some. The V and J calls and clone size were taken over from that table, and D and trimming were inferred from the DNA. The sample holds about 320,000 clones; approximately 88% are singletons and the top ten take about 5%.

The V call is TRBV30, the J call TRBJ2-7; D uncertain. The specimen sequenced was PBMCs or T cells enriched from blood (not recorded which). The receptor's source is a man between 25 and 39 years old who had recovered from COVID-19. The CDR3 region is CAWSVPGSSYEQYF. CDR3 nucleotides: TGTGCCTGGAGTGTGCCAGGTAGCTCCTACGAGCAGTACTTC.